These 6 T cell receptor beta chains originate from one sample sequenced in a study of molecular identifiers for immune sequencing clone quantification. TCRdb redid the calling of the PCR reads with MiXCR, one entry per CDR3 protein. The table lists 460,000 or so distinct CDR3 sequences, around 21% of them singletons, with 0.7% to 0.95% in the top ten. What was sequenced was naive CD8+ T cells from blood, with Jurkat cell RNA spiked in. The subset here: FACS-sorted CD8+CD4-CCR7+CD45RA+ naive T cells. Receptors were obtained from a human donor in good health. Some libraries in this study had Jurkat cell RNA spiked in.

The rearrangement uses TRBV19 and TRBJ2-3, with 11 positions matching TRBD2. With V trimmed by 2 bases and J by 4 bases, 2 bases remained unmatched. Germline-derived CDR1 and CDR2 are LNHDA and SQIVND (reference sequence). The CDR3 consists of 15 residues. The CDR3 DNA follows: TGTGCCAGTAGTATATTGGGACTAGCGGCAGATACGCAGTATTTT. This translates into CASSILGLAADTQYF.

In its sample, this clonotype was seen a few times. The chain recombines TRBV6-2 or TRBV6-3 with TRBJ2-7; D ambiguous. Germline CDR1 and CDR2: MNHEY and SVGEGT. The CDR3 spans 13 residues. Trimming stripped 2 bases from V and 5 bases from J, with 10 bases between. The CDR3 loop reads CASSYGSSHEQYF. CDR3 nucleotide sequence: TGTGCCAGCAGTTACGGTTCGTCCCACGAGCAGTACTTC.

The chain joins TRBV27 to TRBJ2-1, with D possibly being TRBD2 (5 bases). Germline V gives CDR1 MNHEY, CDR2 SMNVEV (reference sequence). The V end lost 8 bases, the J end lost 0 bases, and 11 bases lay between the germline ends. CDR3 length: 14 residues. The CDR3 sequence is CASAQSGSYNEQFF. The DNA for the CDR3 is TGTGCCAGCGCCCAAAGCGGCTCCTACAATGAGCAGTTCTTC.

This clonotype was detected only a few times. The chain couples TRBV3-1 to TRBJ2-5; D unclear. Germline lookup yields CDR1 LGHDT and CDR2 YNNKEL (reference sequence). CDR3 length equals 14 residues. V lost 1 base to trimming and J lost 2 bases, with 8 bases between them. CDR3 nucleotides: TGTGCCAGCAGCCAAGTCCCAGGACAAGAGACCCAGTACTTC. Translating gives CASSQVPGQETQYF.

To note about this clonotype: One base away lies a much larger clone, so this may be a sequencing read error. The chain uses TRBV4-3 and TRBJ1-1, with 9 bases aligning to TRBD1. J was trimmed by 4 bases and V by 2 bases; bases with no gene match: 5. CDR3 length: 15 amino acids. Germline values: CDR1 LGHNA, CDR2 YSLEER. This CDR3 is CASSQIGQGSTEAFF. For the CDR3, the DNA is TGCGCCAGCAGCCAAATAGGACAGGGGAGCACTGAAGCTTTCTTT.

Many counts were recorded for this clonotype. This sequence joins TRBV2 and TRBJ2-3, with 9 bases identical to TRBD2. CDR1 is SNHLY, CDR2 FYNNEI, per germline. V dropped 2 bases and J dropped 2; count of bases not matched to a gene: 5. The CDR3 totals 16 residues. The CDR3 DNA reads TGTGCCAGCAGTGAAATTAGCGGGGGTCACACAGATACGCAGTATTTT. Its translation is CASSEISGGHTDTQYF.